Presented here are 23 T cell receptor beta chains from one specimen sequenced in a study of regulatory T cells in long-lasting Graves disease. Building the TCR beta libraries relied on iRepertoire HTBI primers, and CDR3 regions underwent Arm-PCR. TCRdb recomputed calls from the multiplex PCR reads with MiXCR, one row per CDR3 protein. This table has about 460,000 distinct CDR3 sequences, 22% appearing once. The time point here: persistent/refractory GD, antithyroid drugs over 5 years with positive TRAb. PBMC-derived RNA was used for the TCR library. Source: peripheral blood mononuclear cells (PBMCs), taken when the disease was refractory, from a patient treated with antithyroid drugs. These receptors were obtained from a female donor with Graves disease.

The gene calls are TRBV10-3 and TRBJ2-5; D possibly corresponds to TRBD2 (5 bases). The V and J ends lost 10 bases and 2 bases respectively, with 14 bases between them. Germline CDR1 is ENHRY and CDR2 is SYGVKD. The CDR3 sequence is 13 residues long. This chain's CDR3 is CATKEAVQETQYF. CDR3 coding DNA: TGTGCCACCAAGGAGGCGGTGCAAGAGACCCAGTACTTC.

This clonotype came up a few times. V is TRBV5-1 and J is TRBJ1-6, with D tentatively TRBD1 (6 bases). Germline assignment: CDR1 SGHRS and CDR2 YFSETQ. Trimming pared 0 bases from V and 6 bases from J, leaving 10 bases between. This CDR3 comprises 15 residues. In DNA, the CDR3 is TGCGCCAGCAGCTTGGAAGGGACAACTAATTCACCCCTCCACTTT. The encoded protein is CASSLEGTTNSPLHF.

The chain carries TRBV6-2 or TRBV6-3 and TRBJ2-4; D possibly uses TRBD1 or TRBD2 (6 bases each). Deletions cut 6 bases from V and 4 bases from J, with 22 bases between. This CDR3 is 17 amino acids long. In germline, CDR1 is MNHEY, CDR2 SVGEGT. The DNA of the CDR3 is TGTGCCAGCAGCCCTTGGGTCTCGGGGGCCCGGAAAAACATTCAGTACTTC. Translation gives CASSPWVSGARKNIQYF.

This rearrangement joins TRBV15 to TRBJ1-5; possibly TRBD1 for D (5 bases). Germline V gene data show CDR1 as LNHNV and CDR2 as YYDKDF (reference sequence). V was trimmed by 0 bases and J by 6 bases, leaving 15 bases between them. This CDR3 is 16 amino acids long. CDR3 nucleotide sequence: TGTGCCACCAGCAGAGACCTCGGGGGGGTCGGTCAGCCCCAGCATTTT. Translated: CATSRDLGGVGQPQHF.

The V call is TRBV2, the J call TRBJ2-3; weak D call: TRBD1 (5 bases). The V gene lost 6 bases and the J gene lost 6 bases, with 10 bases spanning the gap. Germline-derived CDR1 and CDR2 are SNHLY and FYNNEI. This CDR3 is 12 amino acids long. The CDR3 sequence is CASSGHGDTQYF. The CDR3 bases are TGTGCCAGCAGCGGACACGGGGATACGCAGTATTTT.

This clonotype showed up just a few times. The CDR3 DNA sequence: TGTGCCTGGAGTACCGGCGCCGGGCAGTACTTC. Protein: CAWSTGAGQYF. V and J are TRBV30 and TRBJ2-7; D remains ambiguous. V was cut by 2 bases and J by 9 bases, with 11 bases left in between. Germline assignment: CDR1 GTSNPN and CDR2 SVGIG (reference sequence). The CDR3 runs 11 residues. The whole variable domain, remainder taken from reference TRBV30 and TRBJ2-7, is SQTIHQWPATLVQPVGSPLSLECTVEGTSNPNLYWYRQAAGRGLQLLFYSVGIGQISSEVPQNLSASRPQDRQFILSSKKLLLSDSGFYLCAWSTGAGQYFGPGTRLTVT.

This clonotype has a single count. A clone one base away is much larger, so this may be a read error. This rearrangement joins TRBV15 to TRBJ2-5; perhaps TRBD1 as D (6 bases). Germline CDR1 and CDR2: LNHNV and YYDKDF (reference sequence). CDR3 length: 15 amino acids. In DNA, the CDR3 is TGTGTCACCAGCAGAGATGGGGGCAGAGGAGAGACCCAGTACTTC. Translation gives CVTSRDGGRGETQYF.

Turning to this clonotype: A much bigger clone sits one base away, suggesting this may be a read error. The genes are TRBV20-1 and TRBJ1-5; TRBD1 is a possible D gene (5 bases). The germline V gene has CDR1 DFQATT and CDR2 SNEGSKA (reference sequence). CDR3 length: 13 amino acids. The CDR3: CSVYGAPNQPQHF. In DNA, the CDR3 is TGCAGCGTGTACGGGGCGCCGAATCAGCCCCAGCATTTT.

The chain carries TRBV20-1 and TRBJ2-2; D may match TRBD1 or TRBD2 (5 bases each). The CDR3 totals 14 residues. V was shortened by 4 bases and J by 6 bases, with 15 bases between the two germline ends. Germline lookup yields CDR1 DFQATT and CDR2 SNEGSKA (reference sequence). For the CDR3, the DNA is TGCAGTGCTACCCCGTCAGGGCGGGCCGGGGAGCTGTTTTTT. Encoded protein: CSATPSGRAGELFF.

A few counts support this clonotype. CDR3: CSAISTDTQYF. The DNA of the CDR3 is TGCAGTGCGATCAGCACAGATACGCAGTATTTT. The V gene is TRBV20-1, the J gene TRBJ2-3; unclear D gene. The length of the CDR3 is 11 residues. CDR1 and CDR2 (germline): DFQATT, SNEGSKA (reference sequence). V was pared by 6 bases and J by 0 bases, with 4 bases between.

This clonotype was counted ten times or more. This chain uses TRBV29-1 with TRBJ1-2; D unresolved. The V end lost 6 bases, the J end lost 2 bases, and 13 bases lay between the germline ends. CDR3 size: 13 residues. The V gene's germline CDR1 is SQVTM and CDR2 ANQGSEA. This CDR3 is CSVAVTENYGYTF. In nucleotides, the CDR3 is TGCAGCGTGGCAGTGACGGAGAACTATGGCTACACCTTC.

A word on this clonotype: Without the conserved terminal phenylalanine or tryptophan, this CDR3 likely stems from a read error. The gene calls are TRBV10-3 and TRBJ2-7; D gene uncertain. Trimming left V 11 bases short and J 7 bases short, with 15 bases between. The CDR3 sequence is 11 residues long. Germline lookup yields CDR1 ENHRY and CDR2 SYGVKD. CDR3: CAPPRLGEQYL. CDR3 bases: TGTGCCCCCCCACGTCTGGGGGAGCAGTACTTG.

The chain joins TRBV5-1 to TRBJ2-7, with TRBD1 matching 7 bases. The CDR3 runs 16 residues. The V gene's germline CDR1 is SGHRS and CDR2 YFSETQ. J gave up 0 bases and V 1 base, and 7 bases lay outside the gene matches. This CDR3 reads CASSLSPGQSSYEQYF. The DNA of the CDR3 is TGCGCCAGCAGCTTGTCTCCGGGACAGAGCTCCTACGAGCAGTACTTC.

This clonotype was seen only a few times. This chain uses TRBV6-2 or TRBV6-3 with TRBJ2-7, with 11 bases aligning to TRBD2. Germline loops: CDR1 MNHEY, CDR2 SVGEGT. The junction had 5 bases not matched to a gene; V was cut back by 6 bases and J by 4 bases. This CDR3 has 14 amino acids. CDR3 residues: CASRGTSGVYEQYF. For the CDR3, the DNA is TGTGCCAGCAGAGGGACTAGCGGAGTTTACGAGCAGTACTTC.

This clonotype was observed a handful of times. V and J are TRBV9 and TRBJ1-2; D unresolved. V was shortened by 0 bases and J by 3 bases, with 12 bases between the two germline ends. CDR1 and CDR2 (germline): SGDLS, YYNGEE. The CDR3 is 15 residues long. CDR3 coding DNA: TGTGCCAGCAGCGTAGAGGAGTGGAGCTACTATGGCTACACCTTC. Its protein is CASSVEEWSYYGYTF.

This clonotype was counted many times. J is TRBJ2-5 and V is TRBV12-3 or TRBV12-4; 10 bases are a match to TRBD2. V gave up 6 bases and J gave up 5 bases; unmatched junction bases: 9. The CDR3 spans 15 residues. CDR3 sequence: CASRVERGGLETQYF. The CDR3, as DNA: TGTGCCAGCAGAGTTGAGCGGGGGGGCTTGGAGACCCAGTACTTC.

This rearrangement joins TRBV30 to TRBJ1-2; perhaps TRBD1 as D (6 bases). This CDR3 region has 12 residues. V was trimmed by 4 bases and J by 4 bases, leaving 10 bases between them. Germline V gene lookup returns CDR1 GTSNPN and CDR2 SVGIG (reference sequence). CDR3 protein: CAWKEGGYGYTF. The CDR3 DNA follows: TGTGCCTGGAAGGAGGGGGGCTATGGCTACACCTTC.

The rearrangement links TRBV7-2 to TRBJ2-1, with D possibly matching TRBD2 (5 bases). This CDR3 comprises 14 residues. Per germline, CDR1 SGHTA and CDR2 FQGNSA. Trimming removed 5 bases from V and 2 bases from J, with 10 bases in between. The CDR3 spells CASSVGGTYNEQFF. CDR3 in DNA: TGTGCCAGCAGCGTAGGAGGTACCTACAATGAGCAGTTCTTC.

In DNA, the CDR3 is TGTGCCATCAGTGGTCAGGGGGGGAACACTGAAGCTTTCTTT. As protein: CAISGQGGNTEAFF. The gene calls are TRBV10-3 and TRBJ1-1; 7 positions agree with TRBD1. Germline lookup yields CDR1 ENHRY and CDR2 SYGVKD. The CDR3 runs 14 residues. The trim removed 4 bases at V and 1 base at J, leaving 3 bases unmatched.

The genes are TRBV30 and TRBJ1-6, with D possibly TRBD1 on 5 matching bases. CDR3 size: 14 residues. Germline V gene lookup returns CDR1 GTSNPN and CDR2 SVGIG (reference sequence). V lost 1 base and J lost 15, with 19 bases in between. The CDR3 loop is CAWSAPGTLLGLHF. The CDR3 nucleotides read TGTGCCTGGAGTGCCCCCGGGACGCTTTTAGGCCTCCACTTT.

The chain uses TRBV6-2 or TRBV6-3 and TRBJ1-1, with a possible D match to TRBD1 (5 bases). Germline V gene sequence: CDR1 MNHEY, CDR2 SVGEGT. V was pared by 7 bases and J by 9 bases, with 12 bases between. The CDR3 covers 11 residues. CDR3 sequence (DNA): TGTGCCAGCACGGACATCCGTCAAGCTTTCTTT. Its protein product is CASTDIRQAFF.

J is TRBJ2-7 and V is TRBV12-3 or TRBV12-4, with D uncertain. Trimming took off 1 base at V and 5 bases at J, with 9 bases between the two ends. The CDR3 is 13 residues long. CDR3 sequence reads: CASSLGLGDEQYF. The CDR3 nucleotides read TGTGCCAGCAGTTTAGGGCTCGGCGACGAGCAGTACTTC.

There are many counts of this clonotype. The chain couples TRBV20-1 to TRBJ2-7; possibly TRBD1 for D (6 bases). V was trimmed by 0 bases and J by 2 bases, leaving 11 bases between them. The CDR3 is 14 residues long. In germline, CDR1 is DFQATT, CDR2 SNEGSKA (reference sequence). CDR3 amino acids: CSARDETGAYEQYF. Here the CDR3 DNA reads TGCAGTGCTAGAGATGAGACAGGAGCCTACGAGCAGTACTTC.